What follows describes a single T cell receptor (beta chain). J gave up 6 bases and V 5 bases, and 9 bases lay outside the gene matches. Germline assignment: CDR1 LNHDA and CDR2 SQIVND (reference sequence). The CDR3 consists of 15 residues. Libraries were prepared by immunoSEQ multiplex PCR; TCRdb keeps only in-frame clonotypes and omits some of them. The profile shows 300,000 to 350,000 clones, around 89% of them singletons. The record originates from a study of Ad26.COV2.S vaccination and SARS-CoV-2 variants. The treatment here: around 19 received Ad26.COV2.S at low or high dose, single or two shots; several received placebo; per-sample allocation not given. Sampling took place 63 days after the first vaccine or placebo injection.

Sequencing used peripheral blood, obtained in a trial of Ad26.COV2.S vaccine versus placebo. This receptor was identified in a person aged 18-65 years who received the Ad26.COV2.S COVID-19 vaccine or a placebo. This chain uses TRBV19 with TRBJ1-5, with 8 nucleotides matching TRBD1. The CDR3 spells CASSSGQGGSQPQHF. DNA of the CDR3: TGTGCCAGTAGTTCCGGACAGGGTGGGAGTCAGCCCCAGCATTTT.